This T cell receptor beta chain came from a study of CD8 T cells in ankylosing spondylitis. Points from the study as a whole: Ankylosing spondylitis blood seemed to carry a telltale TCR beta motif made of fewer than 10 highly homologous variants. There were earlier reports of some motif variants in reactive arthritis synovial fluid and blood. Reported data indicate significant enrichment of disease-linked clones within matched ankylosing spondylitis synovial fluid. Clones linked to disease, bearing a CD8+ phenotype, were relatively rare in peripheral blood.

Quantitative 5'-RACE with molecular barcodes produced the TCR beta libraries. TCRdb passed the 5' RACE reads through MiXCR, listing each CDR3 protein once. The data contain hundreds of thousands of distinct CDR3 sequences, roughly 10% of them singletons. Notes on this clonotype: Its target is not known.

CDR1 is MNHNY and CDR2 is SVGAGI in the germline V gene (reference sequence). The CDR3 runs 11 residues. V trimming: 4 bases; J trimming: 13 bases; junction bases outside the gene matches: 3. This receptor was taken from a male donor with ankylosing spondylitis. The V gene is TRBV6-6, the J gene TRBJ1-5; 8 bases match TRBD1. The specimen sequenced was blood, either unsorted or a sorted T cell fraction (not recorded which). CDR3 sequence: CASSSGQEQHF. The CDR3 DNA follows: TGTGCCAGCAGTTCGGGACAGGAACAGCATTTT.